The present T cell receptor (beta chain) was sequenced within a study of blood T cell repertoires in COVID-19. CDR1 MNHEY and CDR2 SMNVEV come from the germline V gene (reference sequence). This CDR3 has 14 amino acids. Trimming removed 5 bases from V and 7 bases from J; junction bases left unmatched: 5. Some clones are missing from TCRdb's copy, which holds only in-frame ones; the method was immunoSEQ multiplex PCR. This sample has 210,000 or so clones, with about nine tenths found just once. Across 24 US areas, participants ranged in age from about 18 to 90 years. This TCR came from a woman aged 50 to 60 in a cohort exposed to, infected with or recovered from COVID-19 (not recorded which). Sequencing input: PBMCs or T cells enriched from blood (not recorded which). The chain couples TRBV27 to TRBJ1-5, with 10 bases identical to TRBD1. The CDR3 loop is CASSMGQGRQPQHF. The CDR3, as DNA: TGTGCCAGCAGTATGGGACAGGGGCGGCAGCCCCAGCATTTT.